Below are 27 T cell receptor beta chains sequenced from a single sample in a study of T cells in tuberculosis. The time point is: new active TB diagnosis, blood taken before or within 7 days of starting treatment. Sequencing was performed with immunoSEQ multiplex PCR; in TCRdb, only in-frame clones are kept and a portion is missing. The sample records about 50,000 clones, around 96% being singletons. Specimen: PBMCs, collected at tuberculosis diagnosis. These receptors came from an adult with tuberculosis.

This chain joins TRBV10-3 and TRBJ1-2; TRBD1 agrees at 8 bases. Germline V gene lookup returns CDR1 ENHRY and CDR2 SYGVKD. CDR3 size: 13 residues. V shed 6 bases and J 5 bases; nucleotides not matched to a gene: 5. CDR3 DNA: TGTGCCATCAGGAGACAGGGGAGTTATGGCTACACCTTC. This gives the protein CAIRRQGSYGYTF.

The rearrangement links TRBV4-3 to TRBJ1-1; TRBD1 is a possible D gene (5 bases). This CDR3 is built from 14 residues. V dropped 0 bases and J dropped 7 bases, with 12 bases sitting between them. Germline CDR1 and CDR2: LGHNA and YSLEER. This CDR3 is CASSQEGHLGEAFF. CDR3 nucleotides: TGCGCCAGCAGCCAAGAAGGACACCTTGGTGAAGCTTTCTTT.

The J gene is TRBJ1-2, the V gene TRBV15; 9 positions match TRBD1. Germline CDR1 is LNHNV and CDR2 is YYDKDF (reference sequence). V lost 0 bases, J lost 8 bases, and 1 base stayed unmatched. The length of the CDR3 is 13 residues. This CDR3 reads CATSRDGQGGYTF. The DNA for the CDR3 is TGTGCCACCAGCAGAGATGGACAGGGGGGCTACACCTTC.

The gene calls are TRBV7-9 and TRBJ2-1, with 10 positions matching TRBD2. Germline CDR1 reads SEHNR; CDR2 reads FQNEAQ (reference sequence). V shed 1 base, J shed 4 bases, and the junction held 10 bases outside the gene matches. CDR3 length equals 18 residues. This chain's CDR3 is CASSLEGVSGRHYNEQFF. The DNA of the CDR3 is TGTGCCAGCAGCTTAGAGGGAGTTAGCGGGAGGCATTACAATGAGCAGTTCTTC.

This chain links TRBV5-1 with TRBJ2-7; TRBD2 matches at 9 bases. CDR1 and CDR2 from the germline V gene are SGHRS and YFSETQ. The V segment lost 4 bases and the J segment 6 bases; nucleotides outside the gene matches: 8. This CDR3 is 14 amino acids long. In DNA, the CDR3 is TGCGCCAGCAGCCCCGGGACTAGCCGACCCGAGCAGTACTTC. Amino acid sequence: CASSPGTSRPEQYF.

The J gene is TRBJ1-1, the V gene TRBV18, with 9 bases that match TRBD1. V shed 3 bases and J 0 bases; nucleotides not matched to a gene: 5. The CDR3 length is 16 residues. The germline V gene has CDR1 KGHSH and CDR2 LQKENI. The CDR3 sequence: CASSPGQGHLNTEAFF. In DNA, the CDR3 is TGTGCCAGCTCACCGGGACAGGGACATCTGAACACTGAAGCTTTCTTT.

The rearrangement links TRBV6-5 to TRBJ1-4, with 10 bases fitting TRBD1. This CDR3 has 16 amino acids. CDR1 is MNHEY and CDR2 is SVGAGI in the germline V gene. The trim removed 0 bases at V and 6 bases at J, leaving 4 bases unmatched. The CDR3, as DNA: TGTGCCAGCAGTTACTCCACCGGGACAGGGGATGAAAAACTGTTTTTT. It is translated as CASSYSTGTGDEKLFF.

The genes are TRBV6-1 and TRBJ1-2, with 8 bases aligning to TRBD1. The germline V gene encodes CDR1 MNHNS and CDR2 SASEGT. V lost 2 bases, J lost 3 bases, and 2 bases stayed unmatched. The CDR3 totals 14 residues. CDR3 in amino acids: CASSETQGDYGYTF. The CDR3 DNA is TGTGCCAGCAGTGAAACACAGGGGGACTATGGCTACACCTTC.

This rearrangement joins TRBV7-8 to TRBJ1-1, with D hard to call. Trimming took off 5 bases at V and 1 base at J, with 5 bases between the two ends. The CDR3 extends over 12 amino acids. The germline V gene has CDR1 SGHVS and CDR2 FQNEAQ. CDR3 sequence (DNA): TGTGCCAGCAGCGAGGGGAACACTGAAGCTTTCTTT. Its translation: CASSEGNTEAFF.

This rearrangement joins TRBV19 to TRBJ1-1; D unclear. V was cut by 9 bases and J by 1 base, with 12 bases left in between. Germline V gene sequence: CDR1 LNHDA, CDR2 SQIVND (reference sequence). The CDR3 consists of 13 residues. CDR3 sequence (DNA): TGTGCCAGCCGGGATTCGGGGAACACTGAAGCTTTCTTT. Amino acid sequence: CASRDSGNTEAFF.

This clone appeared once. The rearrangement links TRBV7-2 to TRBJ2-5, with 10 bases identical to TRBD2. The germline V gene has CDR1 SGHTA and CDR2 FQGNSA. V lost 8 bases, J lost 0 bases, and 9 bases stayed unmatched. There are 16 residues in the CDR3. CDR3 DNA sequence: TGTGCCAGCCGTCCACGGACTAGCGGATACCAAGAGACCCAGTACTTC. Translation gives CASRPRTSGYQETQYF.

The CDR3 bases are TGTGCCAGCACCAGAACATCGACAGGGGGTACCTACGAGCAGTACTTC. It is translated as CASTRTSTGGTYEQYF. The chain couples TRBV27 to TRBJ2-7; 9 bases fit TRBD1. The V and J ends lost 7 bases and 2 bases, in that order; junction bases with no gene match: 12. Germline assignment: CDR1 MNHEY and CDR2 SMNVEV (reference sequence). The CDR3 loop spans 16 amino acids.

This clone occurred once. J is TRBJ1-1 and V is TRBV9, with a possible D match to TRBD1 (6 bases). Germline V gives CDR1 SGDLS, CDR2 YYNGEE. The CDR3 runs 15 residues. V lost 3 bases and J lost 1, with 13 bases in between. The CDR3: CASSERQVGNTEAFF. DNA for the CDR3: TGTGCCAGCAGCGAACGACAGGTTGGGAACACTGAAGCTTTCTTT.

This chain joins TRBV9 and TRBJ2-7, with D maybe TRBD1 (6 bases). Looked up from germline, CDR1 is SGDLS and CDR2 is YYNGEE. The CDR3 loop spans 13 amino acids. V was clipped by 3 bases and J by 5 bases, with 12 bases between them. The CDR3 spells CASSAGTSNEQYF. The CDR3 DNA is TGTGCCAGCAGCGCCGGGACAAGCAACGAGCAGTACTTC.

The chain is built from TRBV19 and TRBJ1-5; D not certain. Trimming cost V 3 bases and J 0 bases, with 9 bases left between them. The CDR3 extends over 15 amino acids. The germline CDR1 and CDR2 sequences are LNHDA and SQIVND (reference sequence). CDR3 region: CASSISGYSNQPQHF. The CDR3 DNA reads as TGTGCCAGTAGTATCAGCGGCTATAGCAATCAGCCCCAGCATTTT.

The V gene is TRBV11-2, the J gene TRBJ2-3; 9 bases align to TRBD2. This CDR3 contains 16 residues. From germline, CDR1 is SGHAT and CDR2 FQNNGV. The J segment lost 3 bases and the V segment lost 5 bases, leaving 9 bases of the junction unmatched. The CDR3: CASSNPIAGVTDTQYF. CDR3 nucleotide sequence: TGTGCCAGCAGCAACCCAATAGCGGGAGTAACAGATACGCAGTATTTT.

V gene TRBV6-5 combines with J gene TRBJ2-3; a weak D match, TRBD2 (5 bases). The CDR3 is made up of 14 amino acids. Germline lookup yields CDR1 MNHEY and CDR2 SVGAGI. Trimming cost V 4 bases and J 6 bases, with 14 bases left between them. For the CDR3, the DNA is TGTGCCAGCAGTTCCGGGGTGAGACGGGATACGCAGTATTTT. Its translation: CASSSGVRRDTQYF.

The CDR3 bases are TGTGCCAGCAGTGTAGGGGATCAGCCCCAGCATTTT. It codes for CASSVGDQPQHF. The chain joins TRBV25-1 to TRBJ1-5, with D maybe TRBD1 (5 bases). The CDR3 is 12 amino acids. Trimming took off 4 bases at V and 5 bases at J, with 6 bases between the two ends. Germline values: CDR1 MGHDK, CDR2 SYGVNS.

The chain recombines TRBV27 with TRBJ2-1; 9 positions agree with TRBD1. Germline CDR1 is MNHEY and CDR2 is SMNVEV (reference sequence). Trimming at V came to 5 bases and at J to 6 bases, leaving 14 bases not matched to a gene. CDR3 length equals 17 residues. The CDR3 coding sequence is TGTGCCAGCAGTCGGGACAGGGTGAGAGGGGGCCTCAATGAGCAGTTCTTC. It yields the protein CASSRDRVRGGLNEQFF.

The rearrangement links TRBV6-5 to TRBJ1-2; no reliable D call. CDR3 length equals 15 residues. CDR1 is MNHEY and CDR2 is SVGAGI in the germline V gene. Trimming took off 2 bases at V and 0 bases at J, with 10 bases between the two ends. This CDR3 reads CASSYLPLSNYGYTF. CDR3 nucleotides: TGTGCCAGCAGTTACCTCCCGTTATCTAACTATGGCTACACCTTC.

The chain couples TRBV5-1 to TRBJ1-1; D remains unclear. V shed 0 bases and J shed 4 bases, with 13 bases lying between them. The CDR3 has 15 residues. CDR1 and CDR2 (germline): SGHRS, YFSETQ. The CDR3 DNA reads TGCGCCAGCAGCTTGGCCACCGGGTTTGGCACTGAAGCTTTCTTT. Translation: CASSLATGFGTEAFF.

The chain has TRBV27 and TRBJ2-2, with TRBD1 as a possible D gene (6 bases). CDR1 MNHEY and CDR2 SMNVEV come from the germline V gene (reference sequence). Trimming cost V 4 bases and J 7 bases, with 10 bases left between them. The CDR3 sequence is 13 residues long. DNA for the CDR3: TGTGCCAGCAGTTCAGGGGCGGGCGGGGAGCTGTTTTTT. Translation gives CASSSGAGGELFF.

This rearrangement joins TRBV5-1 to TRBJ1-1; no clear D gene. V lost 5 bases to trimming and J lost 5 bases, with 7 bases between them. Germline V gives CDR1 SGHRS, CDR2 YFSETQ. The length of the CDR3 is 11 residues. The CDR3 region is CASRAGTEAFF. Here the CDR3 DNA reads TGCGCCAGCAGAGCGGGGACTGAAGCTTTCTTT.

The V call is TRBV9, the J call TRBJ2-1, with TRBD2 as a possible D gene (5 bases). V lost 2 bases to trimming and J lost 8 bases, with 17 bases between them. Germline loops: CDR1 SGDLS, CDR2 YYNGEE. The CDR3 totals 15 residues. Here the CDR3 reads CASSVRAALQDEQFF. The CDR3 DNA reads TGTGCCAGCAGCGTCCGAGCGGCACTTCAGGATGAGCAGTTCTTC.

This rearrangement joins TRBV5-1 to TRBJ2-5; D is possibly TRBD1 (6 bases). V was trimmed by 4 bases and J by 1 base, leaving 20 bases between them. Germline V gene data show CDR1 as SGHRS and CDR2 as YFSETQ. CDR3 length: 17 amino acids. DNA for the CDR3: TGCGCCAGCAGCAACGGACTTGGACAGACCTTCCAAGAGACCCAGTACTTC. Encoded protein: CASSNGLGQTFQETQYF.

The chain uses TRBV30 and TRBJ2-4, with a tentative D call TRBD1 (6 bases). V shed 1 base and J shed 1 base, with 14 bases lying between them. Germline V gene lookup returns CDR1 GTSNPN and CDR2 SVGIG (reference sequence). This CDR3 contains 16 residues. CDR3 DNA sequence: TGTGCCTGGAGTGGGCACCTTAGGGGGGCCAAAAACATTCAGTACTTC. Residues: CAWSGHLRGAKNIQYF.

The chain combines TRBV29-1 with TRBJ1-1, with 7 bases that match TRBD1. V lost 6 bases and J lost 1; bases outside the gene matches: 5. CDR1 is SQVTM, CDR2 ANQGSEA, per germline. The length of the CDR3 is 13 residues. The CDR3 loop is CSVLDRKNTEAFF. The CDR3 DNA sequence: TGCAGCGTCCTGGACAGGAAGAACACTGAAGCTTTCTTT.